This T cell receptor beta chain is from a study of blood T cell repertoires in COVID-19 (dated by TCRdb to the early 2020s). As for the study more broadly: Samples from collaborators originated in the United States, Italy and Spain and spanned both the acute and convalescent phases of COVID-19. Subjects who had been exposed to COVID-19, were actively infected with it, or had recovered from it provided the deeply sampled blood TCRbeta repertoires that made up the dataset. The samples were drawn from the first 160 participants of the ongoing ImmuneRACE study and from some 1,300 subjects provided by 6 global collaborators. Where available, HLA class I and class II types were obtained from metadata supplied by the sample provider rather than from assay-based typing. A freely available public database, intended as a resource for researchers studying the immune response to SARS-CoV-2, is where the repertoires were released. The prospective study material was composed of cDNA or gDNA derived from T cells, B-cell-depleted T cells, or PBMCs. Sample metadata almost always included a de-identified subject ID, COVID-19 status, age in years and sex.

In the prospective study, participants were about 18 to 89 years old, resided in approximately 25 geographic areas of the United States, and were enrolled through a virtual design. In the prospective study, cohorts were assigned on the basis of participant-reported clinical history obtained from a screening survey and a study questionnaire. Recovered participants in ImmuneRACE Cohort 3 were defined by two consecutive negative NP/OP PCR tests, clearance by a healthcare professional, or resolution of symptoms. In the prospective study, whole blood, serum and a nasopharyngeal or oropharyngeal swab were collected from each participant by mobile phlebotomists. Prospective study participants could optionally give additional blood draws and questionnaires over an approximately 2-month period. Before DNA extraction, prospective study blood samples were shipped either frozen or at room temperature. About this clone itself: Its antigen specificity is not known. Per-base quality was not reported, and no clone a single base away is much larger than it.

What the authors observed across the whole study: The quantity of clinical and demographic metadata differed by source and by participant and was supplied without curation.

The CDR3 covers 13 residues, taking in both the cysteine and the phenylalanine. The sequence is cut down to CDR3 DNA, 39 bases in frame from base 1. Clipping removes 3 bases from V and 6 bases from J, with 4 as the unmatched junction base count. According to the germline V gene, CDR1 reads SQVTM and CDR2 reads ANQGSEA. The immunoSEQ Assay, a bias-controlled multiplex PCR, was used to amplify TCRbeta CDR3 regions from genomic DNA. The study's own analysis went as follows. Nucleated cell counts per sample were estimated from amplification of reference gene primers within the assay. To quantify the absolute abundance of each unique TCRbeta CDR3 rearrangement, sequence reads were collapsed and filtered. For each sample, productive Simpson clonality was calculated as the square root of Simpson's diversity index over productive rearrangements. TCRdb took over this immuneACCESS table, retaining in-frame rearrangements with V and J assigned. Such tables are incomplete; in checked studies, under half of the missing clones stem from an unresolved V gene, and the remainder is unexplained. The DNA was the basis for D and trimming; V, J and clone size are from that table. The table for this sample lists around 170,000 clones; approximately 84% of them were counted only once. In total, the top ten clones hold approximately 12% of the sample.

This receptor was obtained from a man between 45 and 60 years old who had recovered from COVID-19. The rearrangement combines TRBV29-1 with TRBJ1-5, and TRBD1 matches 8 of the central bases. Sequences were obtained from PBMCs or T cells enriched from blood (not recorded which). The CDR3 has the sequence CSVETGVGQPQHF. The sequenced DNA is TGCAGCGTTGAGACAGGGGTCGGTCAGCCCCAGCATTTT.